Presented here are 32 T cell receptor beta chains from one specimen sequenced in a study of blood T cells in healthy people across ages. A second PCR of about 7 to 12 cycles used a sample-barcoded 5' primer and a J-beta primer mix. TCRdb reanalysed the 5' RACE reads using MiXCR and keeps one entry per CDR3 protein. Among nearly 1 million distinct CDR3 sequences, 51% were seen once, and the ten largest hold 20% to 25%. The sample comprised blood. These receptors all come from an older woman in good health.

This clonotype has only one observation. The V and J genes are TRBV12-3 or TRBV12-4 and TRBJ1-2, with a possible D match to TRBD1 (6 bases). The CDR3 consists of 14 residues. V was clipped by 6 bases and J by 6 bases, with 17 bases between them. CDR3 sequence (DNA): TGTGCCAGCAGCCCAAACAGGGAGGGCGATGGCTACACCTTC. Protein product: CASSPNREGDGYTF.

This rearrangement joins TRBV2 to TRBJ2-6, with no clear D. Trimming shortened V by 3 bases and J by 0 bases, and 3 bases separated the two germline ends. The CDR3 runs 14 residues. CDR1 and CDR2 (germline): SNHLY, FYNNEI. Here the CDR3 reads CASSEDSGANVLTF. Here the CDR3 DNA reads TGTGCCAGCAGTGAGGACTCTGGGGCCAACGTCCTGACTTTC.

The sample holds many counts of this clonotype. The chain carries TRBV14 and TRBJ2-1; no firm D call. Germline V CDR1 and CDR2: SGHDN, FVKESK. The CDR3 totals 14 residues. V was clipped by 1 base and J by 5 bases, with 9 bases between them. CDR3 residues: CASSQAFGHNEQFF. CDR3 in DNA: TGTGCCAGCAGCCAAGCCTTTGGGCACAATGAGCAGTTCTTC.

J is TRBJ2-7 and V is TRBV28; D gene ambiguous. CDR1 MDHEN and CDR2 SYDVKM come from the germline V gene. The CDR3 runs 15 residues. V dropped 3 bases and J dropped 0 bases, with 12 bases sitting between them. CDR3 sequence (DNA): TGTGCCAGCAGTTTTATCGGACGGATCTCCTACGAGCAGTACTTC. It specifies CASSFIGRISYEQYF. Using reference TRBV28 and TRBJ2-7 for the parts outside the CDR3, the full variable domain is DVKVTQSSRYLVKRTGEKVFLECVQDMDHENMFWYRQDPGLGLRLIYFSYDVKMKEKGDIPEGYSVSREKKERFSLILESASTNQTSMYLCASSFIGRISYEQYFGPGTRLTVT.

The chain uses TRBV6-1 and TRBJ2-7, with D perhaps matching TRBD2 (5 bases). Germline V gene sequence: CDR1 MNHNS, CDR2 SASEGT. The CDR3 length is 14 residues. Trimming took 7 bases from V and 2 from J, leaving 15 bases between them. The CDR3 sequence: CASNLDWGAYEQYF. As DNA, the CDR3 is TGTGCCAGCAACCTGGACTGGGGTGCCTACGAGCAGTACTTC.

This clonotype has a single count. This chain uses TRBV20-1 with TRBJ1-5, with a weak D call TRBD1 (5 bases). The V end lost 0 bases, the J end lost 7 bases, and 16 bases lay between the germline ends. Germline V gene data show CDR1 as DFQATT and CDR2 as SNEGSKA (reference sequence). The CDR3 totals 15 residues. The DNA of the CDR3 is TGCAGTGCTAGAGATCAGACAGTATCAAGCCAGCCCCAGCATTTT. Translating it yields CSARDQTVSSQPQHF.

Only a few counts were recorded for this clonotype. This chain connects TRBV14 to TRBJ2-3; TRBD2 matches at 8 bases. Trimming removed 0 bases from V and 6 bases from J; junction bases left unmatched: 14. This CDR3 contains 18 residues. Germline CDR1 SGHDN, CDR2 FVKESK. The CDR3 bases are TGTGCCAGCAGCCAAGAGCAATTTATCGGGACTAGGCGGGATACGCAGTATTTT. Residues: CASSQEQFIGTRRDTQYF.

The V gene is TRBV3-1, the J gene TRBJ2-4; D might be TRBD1 (6 bases). There are 14 residues in the CDR3. Trimming cost V 6 bases and J 2 bases, with 11 bases left between them. The germline gives CDR1 LGHDT, CDR2 YNNKEL (reference sequence). CDR3 sequence (DNA): TGTGCCAGCAGTCGGGACACAACCAAAAACATTCAGTACTTC. Encoded protein: CASSRDTTKNIQYF.

In its sample, this clonotype was seen many times. The chain carries TRBV29-1 and TRBJ2-5, with TRBD2 identical over 7 bases. V lost 7 bases to trimming and J lost 2 bases; unmatched junction nucleotides: 7. The CDR3 runs to 13 residues. CDR1 and CDR2 (germline): SQVTM, ANQGSEA. CDR3 in amino acids: CSGSTSAQETQYF. CDR3 DNA: TGCAGCGGATCTACTAGCGCGCAAGAGACCCAGTACTTC. The full variable domain, completed using reference TRBV29-1 and TRBJ2-5, is SAVISQKPSRDICQRGTSLTIQCQVDSQVTMMFWYRQQPGQSLTLIATANQGSEATYESGFVIDKFPISRPNLTFSTLTVSNMSPEDSSIYLCSGSTSAQETQYFGPGTRLLVL.

This chain uses TRBV6-1 with TRBJ2-5, with D hard to call. Germline lookup yields CDR1 MNHNS and CDR2 SASEGT. This CDR3 spans 14 amino acids. V was pared by 1 base and J by 3 bases, with 9 bases between. The CDR3 protein is CASSEDMAEETQYF. CDR3 DNA: TGTGCCAGCAGTGAAGATATGGCGGAAGAGACCCAGTACTTC.

This clonotype has more than one count but fewer than ten. The CDR3 sequence: CASSPKGGGKNIQYF. Here the CDR3 DNA reads TGTGCCAGCAGCCCAAAAGGTGGAGGCAAAAACATTCAGTACTTC. The rearrangement links TRBV11-1 to TRBJ2-4, with D maybe TRBD2 (5 bases). In germline, CDR1 is SGHAT, CDR2 FQDESV (reference sequence). The CDR3 length is 15 residues. Between the trimmed V and J ends, which lost 5 bases and 3 bases, there was a span of 14 bases.

The chain recombines TRBV11-1 with TRBJ2-7; 7 bases map to TRBD2. Trimming removed 5 bases from V and 2 bases from J; junction bases left unmatched: 6. The CDR3 has 14 residues. Germline loops: CDR1 SGHAT, CDR2 FQDESV (reference sequence). Here the CDR3 DNA reads TGTGCCAGCAGCCTATCCCGGGGGGCCTACGAGCAGTACTTC. Its protein product is CASSLSRGAYEQYF.

The sample holds a few counts of this clonotype. V and J are TRBV7-9 and TRBJ1-4; no clear D. CDR3 length equals 12 residues. Trimming removed 3 bases at V and 11 bases at J, with 10 bases between. Per germline, CDR1 SEHNR and CDR2 FQNEAQ (reference sequence). The CDR3 coding sequence is TGTGCCAGCAGCTTTGGCCCGGAGAAACTGTTTTTT. This gives the protein CASSFGPEKLFF.

This clonotype was seen a single time. This chain uses TRBV13 with TRBJ2-7; TRBD2 matches 8 bases. This CDR3 has 16 amino acids. With 4 bases clipped from V and 2 bases from J, the junction kept 10 bases outside the gene matches. Germline values: CDR1 PRHDT, CDR2 FYEKMQ (reference sequence). The CDR3 protein is CASSSSFGGGTYEQYF. The CDR3 DNA sequence: TGTGCCAGCAGCTCGTCGTTCGGGGGGGGCACCTACGAGCAGTACTTC.

This rearrangement joins TRBV7-9 to TRBJ2-4, with TRBD2 matching over 9 bases. The end of the DNA aligns better with TRBJ2-7, so the J call may be wrong. In germline, CDR1 is SEHNR, CDR2 FQNEAQ (reference sequence). The CDR3 covers 13 residues. The CDR3 region is CASSVIAGVEQYF. CDR3 in DNA: TGTGCCAGCAGCGTAATAGCGGGAGTCGAGCAGTACTTC.

This clonotype was recorded a few times. The V call is TRBV29-1, the J call TRBJ2-1; D uncertain. The germline gives CDR1 SQVTM, CDR2 ANQGSEA. Trimming removed 1 base at V and 15 bases at J, with 7 bases between. CDR3 size: 9 residues. CDR3 sequence: CSVEVPGFF. The DNA of the CDR3 is TGCAGCGTTGAAGTCCCAGGGTTCTTC.

The rearrangement uses TRBV20-1 and TRBJ2-1; D is perhaps TRBD2 (5 bases). Trimming pared 5 bases from V and 3 bases from J, leaving 17 bases between. Germline assignment: CDR1 DFQATT and CDR2 SNEGSKA (reference sequence). The CDR3 consists of 15 residues. The CDR3 coding sequence is TGCAGTGCTCCCCGGGGAAGCGCCCTCTACAATGAGCAGTTCTTC. Encoded protein: CSAPRGSALYNEQFF.

The J gene is TRBJ2-5, the V gene TRBV7-9; D possibly uses TRBD1 or TRBD2 (5 bases each). V was shortened by 6 bases and J by 3 bases, with 8 bases between the two germline ends. The V gene's germline CDR1 is SEHNR and CDR2 FQNEAQ (reference sequence). The CDR3 contains 12 residues. The CDR3, as DNA: TGTGCCAGCAGGGGGGACGAAGAGACCCAGTACTTC. This codes for CASRGDEETQYF.

This clonotype was detected a few times. The rearrangement uses TRBV6-4 and TRBJ2-1; no clear D gene. Germline lookup yields CDR1 MRHNA and CDR2 SNTAGT. This CDR3 has 16 amino acids. The germline V and J ends were trimmed by 3 bases and 8 bases, with 20 bases remaining between them. CDR3 coding DNA: TGTGCCAGCAGTGAGGGTACCAGACACCGAAGAGATGAGCAGTTCTTC. This translates into CASSEGTRHRRDEQFF.

The chain joins TRBV4-3 to TRBJ2-1; D not resolved. The germline gives CDR1 LGHNA, CDR2 YSLEER. This CDR3 is 16 amino acids long. Trimming took off 4 bases at V and 0 bases at J, with 13 bases between the two ends. For the CDR3, the DNA is TGCGCCAGCAGCCCCTCCCGAGCTCCCTCCTACAATGAGCAGTTCTTC. It specifies CASSPSRAPSYNEQFF.

Only a few counts were recorded for this clonotype. The V gene is TRBV9, the J gene TRBJ2-5; perhaps TRBD2 as D (6 bases). The V gene lost 2 bases and the J gene lost 0 bases, with 8 bases spanning the gap. Germline CDR1 reads SGDLS; CDR2 reads YYNGEE. This CDR3 region has 14 residues. CDR3 sequence reads: CASSVSGYQETQYF. CDR3 DNA: TGTGCCAGCAGCGTTAGCGGTTACCAAGAGACCCAGTACTTC.

The V and J genes are TRBV7-3 and TRBJ2-3, with a possible D match to TRBD2 (6 bases). V lost 0 bases and J lost 0, with 10 bases in between. The CDR3 has 16 residues. From germline, CDR1 is SGHTA and CDR2 FQGTGA. The CDR3 bases are TGTGCCAGCAGCTTAACGGCCGGAGGGAGCACAGATACGCAGTATTTT. Translation gives CASSLTAGGSTDTQYF.

There are a few counts of this clonotype. The rearrangement joins TRBV20-1 to TRBJ1-6; 7 bases map to TRBD1. CDR1 and CDR2 from the germline V gene are DFQATT and SNEGSKA (reference sequence). V was pared by 3 bases and J by 9 bases, with 2 bases of the junction left unmatched. This CDR3 has 12 amino acids. CDR3 residues: CSASRQGSPLHF. The CDR3 coding sequence is TGCAGTGCTAGCCGACAGGGTTCACCCCTCCACTTT.

The chain links TRBV6-1 to TRBJ1-1, with D possibly TRBD1 on 5 matching bases. The germline V gene encodes CDR1 MNHNS and CDR2 SASEGT. CDR3 length: 15 amino acids. V was clipped by 4 bases and J by 1 base, with 13 bases between them. The CDR3 region has the DNA TGTGCCAGCAGTGCGGGAGAGACAGAGAACACTGAAGCTTTCTTT. Amino acid sequence: CASSAGETENTEAFF.

The chain links TRBV3-1 to TRBJ1-5; no definite D call. This CDR3 contains 13 residues. V dropped 0 bases and J dropped 6 bases, with 6 bases sitting between them. The germline gives CDR1 LGHDT, CDR2 YNNKEL (reference sequence). CDR3 loop: CASSQDIVQPQHF. As DNA, the CDR3 is TGTGCCAGCAGCCAAGATATAGTTCAGCCCCAGCATTTT.

This clonotype was recorded a few times. This chain connects TRBV5-1 to TRBJ2-7, with TRBD2 identical over 8 bases. The last part of the DNA fits TRBJ2-5 better; the J call may be wrong. Germline V gene data show CDR1 as SGHRS and CDR2 as YFSETQ. The length of the CDR3 is 14 residues. The CDR3 coding sequence is TGCGCCAGCAGCGCCCAGCGGGAGTACGAGACCCAGTACTTC. Amino acids: CASSAQREYETQYF.

A few counts support this clonotype. The V call is TRBV6-1, the J call TRBJ2-3, with no clear D. The CDR3 loop spans 16 amino acids. Trimming took off 3 bases at V and 6 bases at J, with 19 bases between the two ends. Germline values: CDR1 MNHNS, CDR2 SASEGT. The CDR3 sequence: CASSDPAAGRGDTQYF. Here the CDR3 DNA reads TGTGCCAGCAGTGACCCGGCGGCAGGTCGTGGGGATACGCAGTATTTT.

This rearrangement joins TRBV30 to TRBJ2-4, with 7 bases matching TRBD2. The DNA end is more similar to TRBJ2-7, so the J call may be wrong. CDR1 is GTSNPN and CDR2 is SVGIG in the germline V gene (reference sequence). The CDR3 sequence is 13 residues long. CDR3 nucleotides: TGTGCCTGGAGTTCGGGAGGAGGGTACGAGCAGTACTTC. It yields the protein CAWSSGGGYEQYF.

This clonotype showed up many times. This sequence joins TRBV20-1 and TRBJ2-3, with 8 bases aligning to TRBD2. Per germline, CDR1 DFQATT and CDR2 SNEGSKA (reference sequence). The CDR3 has 15 residues. V lost 2 bases to trimming and J lost 3 bases; unmatched junction nucleotides: 7. The CDR3 DNA reads TGCAGTGCTAGAAGAGCGGGAGTCTCGACAGATACGCAGTATTTT. Translating gives CSARRAGVSTDTQYF.

This chain links TRBV20-1 with TRBJ2-7, with 7 bases aligning to TRBD1. The germline CDR1 and CDR2 sequences are DFQATT and SNEGSKA (reference sequence). V lost 3 bases and J lost 3; bases outside the gene matches: 8. The CDR3 sequence is 14 residues long. This chain's CDR3 is CSARALTGIYEQYF. The CDR3 bases are TGCAGTGCTAGGGCCCTGACAGGGATCTACGAGCAGTACTTC.

The V and J genes are TRBV4-3 and TRBJ2-1, with D perhaps TRBD1 (6 bases). V lost 0 bases, J lost 1 base, and 13 bases lay in between. This CDR3 is 17 amino acids long. Germline assignment: CDR1 LGHNA and CDR2 YSLEER. The CDR3 sequence is CASSQDLMDSSYNEQFF. CDR3 bases: TGCGCCAGCAGCCAAGACCTGATGGACAGTTCCTACAATGAGCAGTTCTTC.

This clonotype was recorded a few times. V gene TRBV12-3 or TRBV12-4 combines with J gene TRBJ1-2; D unresolved. CDR3 length equals 16 residues. Trimming pared 4 bases from V and 5 bases from J, leaving 20 bases between. CDR3 DNA sequence: TGTGCCAGCAGTTCCTTCGATATCATGACGATTTATGGCTACACCTTC. This gives the protein CASSSFDIMTIYGYTF.